The present T cell receptor (beta chain) was sequenced within a study of cytomegalovirus exposure and HLA in healthy donors. Concerning this clone itself: The antigen is undetermined.

The CDR3 has 14 amino acids. Germline CDR1 is MDHEN and CDR2 is SYDVKM. V shed 7 bases and J 2 bases; nucleotides not matched to a gene: 5. Both 60 Vbeta primers and 13 Jbeta primers went into the PCR. Measured with immunoSEQ multiplex PCR; TCRdb has only the in-frame clones, and not every one. Among some 200,000 clones, approximately 83% were seen once, and the ten largest hold just over 1.4%. The study's findings and limits: TCR beta V- and J-gene trimming, according to a later analysis, was linked to a missense DCLRE1C variant.

The sample comprised PBMCs. The chain combines TRBV28 with TRBJ1-5; 7 bases map to TRBD1. The TCR comes from a girl aged 5 to 17 in good health and CMV-seronegative. CDR3 sequence: CASKGGNGNQPQHF. The CDR3 nucleotides are TGTGCCAGCAAAGGGGGCAATGGCAATCAGCCCCAGCATTTT.